These 27 T cell receptor beta chains share one sample of origin, sequenced in a study of beta chain features in type 1 diabetes (dated by TCRdb to the late 2010s). The research as a whole found: Type 1 diabetes patients showed a moderate but significant shortening of TCRB CDR3 length in all four CD4+ subsets.

The library was built by means of the immunoSEQ multiplex PCR assay. The High Capacity cDNA Reverse Transcription Kit was used to reverse transcribe all of the isolated RNA, meaning that expressed TCRB transcripts were what got sequenced. Sourced from immuneACCESS, this table was stored by TCRdb with only in-frame sequences that have V and J called. A share of the clones is absent; for the studies checked, an unresolved V gene accounts for under half, and the remainder has no known explanation. The sample profile shows roughly 340,000 clones; about 14% of them were found once. Clones ranked in the top ten supply 0.013% to 0.015% of the sample. Their specific antigens are unknown. Sequencing used naive CD4+ T cells from blood. The cell subset or site label on this specimen signifies: true naive CD4+ T cells. The receptors were sampled from a young woman with type 1 diabetes.

The J gene is TRBJ2-5, the V gene TRBV5-4, with D possibly matching TRBD1 (7 bases). The length of the CDR3 is 15 residues. Germline V lookup: CDR1 SGHNT, CDR2 YYREEE (reference sequence). V lost 4 bases to trimming and J lost 1 base, with 14 bases between them. CDR3 nucleotides: TGTGCCAGCAGCCAGGGGGGACCCGTCCAAGAGACCCAGTACTTC. It yields the protein CASSQGGPVQETQYF.

This clone was counted only a few times. V is TRBV2 and J is TRBJ2-1; D may be TRBD1 (5 bases). V was trimmed by 5 bases and J by 4 bases, leaving 9 bases between them. Germline V gene sequence: CDR1 SNHLY, CDR2 FYNNEI. The CDR3 loop spans 13 amino acids. The chain's CDR3 is CASSPRGYNEQFF. The CDR3 nucleotides are TGTGCCAGCAGTCCTAGGGGTTACAATGAGCAGTTCTTC.

The V gene is TRBV19, the J gene TRBJ2-7; weak D call: TRBD2 (5 bases). The germline V gene has CDR1 LNHDA and CDR2 SQIVND (reference sequence). There are 13 residues in the CDR3. Between the trimmed V and J ends, which lost 5 bases and 4 bases, there was a span of 12 bases. Written as DNA, the CDR3 is TGTGCCAGTAGTCTTGACCGGGGTTACGAGCAGTACTTC. The encoded protein is CASSLDRGYEQYF.

The chain has TRBV5-4 and TRBJ2-1; 8 nucleotides line up with TRBD1. The V and J ends lost 0 bases and 2 bases, in that order; junction bases with no gene match: 10. The CDR3 loop spans 18 amino acids. Germline CDR1 SGHNT, CDR2 YYREEE (reference sequence). The CDR3 protein is CASSLGGAGGVPYNEQFF. As DNA, the CDR3 is TGTGCCAGCAGCTTGGGTGGAGCAGGGGGCGTACCCTACAATGAGCAGTTCTTC.

The chain combines TRBV10-3 with TRBJ1-5; D ambiguous. V lost 1 base, J lost 2 bases, and 3 bases lay in between. The CDR3 contains 13 residues. Germline V gene sequence: CDR1 ENHRY, CDR2 SYGVKD. The CDR3 nucleotides are TGTGCCATCAGTGAGTTAGGCAATCAGCCCCAGCATTTT. This codes for CAISELGNQPQHF.

This clone was detected only a few times. The gene calls are TRBV30 and TRBJ1-2; perhaps TRBD1 as D (5 bases). V was trimmed by 0 bases and J by 4 bases, leaving 9 bases between them. Germline CDR1 reads GTSNPN; CDR2 reads SVGIG (reference sequence). The CDR3 is 13 amino acids. CDR3 protein: CAWSVIQGYGYTF. For the CDR3, the DNA is TGTGCCTGGAGTGTCATCCAGGGCTATGGCTACACCTTC.

The V and J genes are TRBV5-4 and TRBJ1-2; 7 bases are shared with TRBD1. The germline V gene has CDR1 SGHNT and CDR2 YYREEE (reference sequence). Trimming removed 4 bases from V and 4 bases from J; junction bases left unmatched: 7. This CDR3 comprises 14 residues. The chain's CDR3 is CASSDRELFYGYTF. In DNA, the CDR3 is TGTGCCAGCAGCGACAGGGAGCTCTTCTATGGCTACACCTTC.

The chain employs TRBV7-2 and TRBJ2-5, with a weak D call TRBD1 (5 bases). CDR3 length: 14 amino acids. V was cut by 3 bases and J by 4 bases, with 12 bases left in between. Looked up from germline, CDR1 is SGHTA and CDR2 is FQGNSA. CDR3 in amino acids: CASSFQGSGETQYF. Here the CDR3 DNA reads TGTGCCAGCAGCTTTCAGGGCTCGGGAGAGACCCAGTACTTC.

There are a few counts of this clone. The chain is built from TRBV10-3 and TRBJ2-1; 8 nucleotides match TRBD2. V was pared by 3 bases and J by 15 bases, with 10 bases of the junction left unmatched. Germline values: CDR1 ENHRY, CDR2 SYGVKD. This CDR3 is 13 amino acids long. Written as DNA, the CDR3 is TGTGCCATCAGTGAAGGGACTAGTACAGCGTCGTTCTTC. Protein sequence: CAISEGTSTASFF.

The chain has TRBV30 and TRBJ1-2; D call uncertain. Germline values: CDR1 GTSNPN, CDR2 SVGIG (reference sequence). CDR3 size: 13 residues. V shed 6 bases and J shed 3 bases, with 14 bases lying between them. Here the CDR3 reads CACILRDHYGYTF. The CDR3, as DNA: TGTGCCTGCATCCTTAGAGATCACTATGGCTACACCTTC.

The rearrangement joins TRBV4-3 to TRBJ2-7, with D possibly matching TRBD2 (5 bases). Germline CDR1 reads LGHNA; CDR2 reads YSLEER. The V end was cut by 0 bases, the J end by 0 bases, with 9 bases between. The CDR3 is made up of 15 amino acids. The CDR3 protein is CASSQDRGFSYEQYV. CDR3 DNA: TGCGCCAGCAGCCAAGATCGGGGATTCTCCTACGAGCAGTACGTC.

A few counts support this clone. The chain carries TRBV14 and TRBJ1-3, with no clear D. This CDR3 is 13 amino acids long. The germline V and J ends were trimmed by 1 base and 3 bases, with 4 bases remaining between them. Germline loops: CDR1 SGHDN, CDR2 FVKESK. The CDR3 loop reads CASSQVYGNTIYF. The CDR3 DNA sequence: TGTGCCAGCAGCCAAGTTTATGGAAACACCATATATTTT.

The chain combines TRBV30 with TRBJ1-2; 7 bases align to TRBD1. Germline trimming cut 4 bases from V and 8 bases from J; bases unmatched to any gene: 7. Per the germline V gene, CDR1 is GTSNPN and CDR2 is SVGIG (reference sequence). This CDR3 region has 12 residues. For the CDR3, the DNA is TGTGCCTGGACAGGGGGAGCGCAGGGCTACACCTTC. Translating gives CAWTGGAQGYTF.

This clone was counted between two and nine times. V is TRBV6-5 and J is TRBJ2-3, with TRBD1 as a possible D gene (6 bases). The CDR3 loop spans 15 amino acids. V was clipped by 2 bases and J by 7 bases, with 16 bases between them. Germline V gene data show CDR1 as MNHEY and CDR2 as SVGAGI. The DNA of the CDR3 is TGTGCCAGCAGTTACCAAATAACAGGGACGTATACGCAGTATTTT. Translation: CASSYQITGTYTQYF.

The chain employs TRBV18 and TRBJ2-7, with 14 nucleotides matching TRBD2. The J segment lost 3 bases and the V segment lost 3 bases, leaving 4 bases of the junction unmatched. The CDR3 runs 16 residues. Germline V gives CDR1 KGHSH, CDR2 LQKENI. The CDR3 region is CASSPPGLAGDYEQYF. For the CDR3, the DNA is TGTGCCAGCTCACCTCCGGGACTAGCGGGGGACTACGAGCAGTACTTC. Supplemented by reference TRBV18 and TRBJ2-7, the full variable domain reads NAGVMQNPRHLVRRRGQEARLRCSPMKGHSHVYWYRQLPEEGLKFMVYLQKENIIDESGMPKERFSAEFPKEGPSILRIQQVVRGDSAAYFCASSPPGLAGDYEQYFGPGTRLTVT.

The V call is TRBV30, the J call TRBJ2-2; 12 nucleotides match TRBD2. Germline CDR1 and CDR2: GTSNPN and SVGIG (reference sequence). This CDR3 is 15 amino acids long. V trimming: 2 bases; J trimming: 6 bases; junction bases outside the gene matches: 4. The CDR3 is CAWSMTSGSSGELFF. In nucleotides, the CDR3 is TGTGCCTGGAGTATGACTAGCGGGAGTTCCGGGGAGCTGTTTTTT. The full variable domain, completed using reference TRBV30 and TRBJ2-2, is SQTIHQWPATLVQPVGSPLSLECTVEGTSNPNLYWYRQAAGRGLQLLFYSVGIGQISSEVPQNLSASRPQDRQFILSSKKLLLSDSGFYLCAWSMTSGSSGELFFGEGSRLTVL.

The V call is TRBV9, the J call TRBJ2-7, with TRBD2 identical over 12 bases. Per the germline V gene, CDR1 is SGDLS and CDR2 is YYNGEE. This CDR3 comprises 16 residues. V shed 7 bases and J 2 bases; nucleotides not matched to a gene: 10. CDR3 region: CASFSLAGGRPYEQYV. DNA for the CDR3: TGTGCCAGCTTTTCGCTAGCGGGAGGGCGGCCCTACGAGCAGTACGTC.

The V call is TRBV7-3, the J call TRBJ2-3; D is perhaps TRBD2 (6 bases). The CDR3 contains 14 residues. V lost 2 bases to trimming and J lost 4 bases, with 10 bases between them. Per germline, CDR1 SGHTA and CDR2 FQGTGA. The DNA for the CDR3 is TGTGCCAGCAGCTTATACGGGAGAGCAGATACGCAGTATTTT. Amino acid sequence: CASSLYGRADTQYF. Full variable domain (outside the CDR3, taken from reference TRBV7-3 and TRBJ2-3): GAGVSQTPSNKVTEKGKYVELRCDPISGHTALYWYRQSLGQGPEFLIYFQGTGAADDSGLPNDRFFAVRPEGSVSTLKIQRTERGDSAVYLCASSLYGRADTQYFGPGTRLTVL.

This clone was observed a handful of times. The rearrangement links TRBV13 to TRBJ2-7; TRBD2 matches at 9 bases. The germline gives CDR1 PRHDT, CDR2 FYEKMQ (reference sequence). J lost 3 bases, V lost 3 bases, and 3 bases had no gene match. The CDR3 runs 14 residues. CDR3 loop: CASSFFSGSYEQYF. The CDR3 coding sequence is TGTGCCAGCAGCTTCTTTAGCGGGAGCTACGAGCAGTACTTC.

This clone was seen only a few times. The rearrangement joins TRBV4-2 to TRBJ1-1, with 7 bases fitting TRBD1. This CDR3 comprises 16 residues. Germline lookup yields CDR1 LGHNA and CDR2 YNFKEQ. V lost 0 bases to trimming and J lost 6 bases; unmatched junction nucleotides: 10. The CDR3 here is CASSQDYRGRSAEAFF. CDR3 in DNA: TGTGCCAGCAGCCAAGATTATAGGGGGCGATCGGCTGAAGCTTTCTTT.

A few counts support this clone. V gene TRBV7-3 combines with J gene TRBJ2-6; no reliable D call. Trimming removed 1 base from V and 0 bases from J, with 10 bases in between. CDR1 and CDR2 (germline): SGHTA, FQGTGA. The CDR3 consists of 17 residues. CDR3 loop: CASSLKAADSGANVLTF. Written as DNA, the CDR3 is TGTGCCAGCAGCTTAAAGGCGGCTGACTCTGGGGCCAACGTCCTGACTTTC. The full variable domain, in which reference TRBV7-3 and TRBJ2-6 provide the parts outside the CDR3, is GAGVSQTPSNKVTEKGKYVELRCDPISGHTALYWYRQSLGQGPEFLIYFQGTGAADDSGLPNDRFFAVRPEGSVSTLKIQRTERGDSAVYLCASSLKAADSGANVLTFGAGSRLTVL.

V gene TRBV5-4 combines with J gene TRBJ1-1; TRBD1 matches at 7 bases. Germline V gives CDR1 SGHNT, CDR2 YYREEE (reference sequence). The J segment lost 2 bases and the V segment lost 4 bases, leaving 5 bases of the junction unmatched. CDR3 size: 14 residues. CDR3 sequence: CASSQTGSNTEAFF. The CDR3 coding sequence is TGTGCCAGCAGCCAGACAGGGTCCAACACTGAAGCTTTCTTT.

This clone was seen only a few times. The chain combines TRBV14 with TRBJ2-6, with 7 bases matching TRBD1. CDR1 is SGHDN, CDR2 FVKESK, per germline. The CDR3 is made up of 17 amino acids. Trimming removed 1 base from V and 2 bases from J; junction bases left unmatched: 5. The CDR3 DNA is TGTGCCAGCAGCCAAGGGCCGAGGGGGCCTGGGGCCAACGTCCTGACTTTC. As protein: CASSQGPRGPGANVLTF.

The gene calls are TRBV5-1 and TRBJ2-3, with unresolved D. This CDR3 spans 14 amino acids. Trimming removed 0 bases from V and 3 bases from J, with 8 bases in between. Germline values: CDR1 SGHRS, CDR2 YFSETQ. The DNA for the CDR3 is TGCGCCAGCAGCTTGGGCCTATCTACAGATACGCAGTATTTT. Amino acids: CASSLGLSTDTQYF.

The chain joins TRBV5-1 to TRBJ2-1; 11 positions agree with TRBD2. J was trimmed by 7 bases and V by 7 bases; bases with no gene match: 10. This CDR3 contains 15 residues. Germline V gene data show CDR1 as SGHRS and CDR2 as YFSETQ. CDR3 residues: CASGPTSGIWNEQFF. As DNA, the CDR3 is TGCGCCAGCGGACCGACTAGCGGGATATGGAATGAGCAGTTCTTC.

This chain links TRBV7-2 with TRBJ1-1; no clear D. CDR3 length: 14 residues. V lost 1 base and J lost 3, with 9 bases in between. In germline, CDR1 is SGHTA, CDR2 FQGNSA. Here the CDR3 DNA reads TGTGCCAGCAGCTTAGGTTTCGTTGACACTGAAGCTTTCTTT. It translates to CASSLGFVDTEAFF.

The chain carries TRBV5-4 and TRBJ1-2; 11 nucleotides match TRBD1. The CDR3 totals 15 residues. Germline CDR1 is SGHNT and CDR2 is YYREEE (reference sequence). V lost 3 bases and J lost 8; bases outside the gene matches: 9. The CDR3 is CASSSGGTGGRGYTF. CDR3 nucleotide sequence: TGTGCCAGCAGCTCCGGTGGGACAGGGGGTAGGGGCTACACCTTC.